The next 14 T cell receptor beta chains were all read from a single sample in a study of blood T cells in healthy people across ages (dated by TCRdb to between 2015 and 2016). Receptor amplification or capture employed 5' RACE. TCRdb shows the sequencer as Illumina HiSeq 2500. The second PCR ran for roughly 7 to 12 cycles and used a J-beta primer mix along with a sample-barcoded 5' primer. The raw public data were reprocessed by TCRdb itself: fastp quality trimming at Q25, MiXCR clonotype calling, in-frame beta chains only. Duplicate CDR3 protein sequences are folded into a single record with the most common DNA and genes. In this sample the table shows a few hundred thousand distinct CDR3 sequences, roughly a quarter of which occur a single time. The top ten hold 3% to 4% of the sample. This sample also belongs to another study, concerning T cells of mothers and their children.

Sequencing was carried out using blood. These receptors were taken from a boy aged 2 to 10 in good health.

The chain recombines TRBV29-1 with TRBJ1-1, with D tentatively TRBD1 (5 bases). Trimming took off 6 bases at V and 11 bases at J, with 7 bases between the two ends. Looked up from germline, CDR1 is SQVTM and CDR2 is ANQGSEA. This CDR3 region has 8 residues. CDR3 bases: TGCAGCGTCGAGGGGGCTTTCTTT. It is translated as CSVEGAFF.

The CDR3 bases are TGTGCCAGCAGCCTTGGGGGGACTAGCTACAATGAGCAGTTCTTC. Its translation is CASSLGGTSYNEQFF. This chain connects TRBV3-1 to TRBJ2-1; the match to TRBD2 covers 8 bases. This CDR3 comprises 15 residues. V lost 4 bases and J lost 3; bases outside the gene matches: 5. CDR1 is LGHDT and CDR2 is YNNKEL in the germline V gene (reference sequence).

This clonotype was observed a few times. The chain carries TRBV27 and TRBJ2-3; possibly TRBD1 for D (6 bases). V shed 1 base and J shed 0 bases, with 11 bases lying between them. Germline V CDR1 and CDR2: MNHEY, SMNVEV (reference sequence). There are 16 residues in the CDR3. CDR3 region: CASSLLQGTSTDTQYF. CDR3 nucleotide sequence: TGTGCCAGCAGTTTATTACAGGGTACTAGCACAGATACGCAGTATTTT.

For the CDR3, the DNA is TGTGCCAGCAATCGGGGGCGGTATGGCAATCAGCCCCAGCATTTT. This gives the protein CASNRGRYGNQPQHF. J is TRBJ1-5 and V is TRBV6-2 or TRBV6-3, with D possibly being TRBD1 (6 bases). V dropped 7 bases and J dropped 2 bases, with 15 bases sitting between them. The CDR3 is 15 residues long. Germline values: CDR1 MNHEY, CDR2 SVGEGT.

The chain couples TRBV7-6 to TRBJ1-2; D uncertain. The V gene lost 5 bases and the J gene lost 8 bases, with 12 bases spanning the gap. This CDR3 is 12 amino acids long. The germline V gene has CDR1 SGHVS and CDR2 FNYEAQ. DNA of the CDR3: TGTGCCAGCAGCGAGGGCACAACCGGCTACACCTTC. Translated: CASSEGTTGYTF. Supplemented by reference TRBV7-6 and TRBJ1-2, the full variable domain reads GAGVSQSPRYKVTKRGQDVALRCDPISGHVSLYWYRQALGQGPEFLTYFNYEAQQDKSGLPNDRFSAERPEGSISTLTIQRTEQRDSAMYRCASSEGTTGYTFGSGTRLTVV.

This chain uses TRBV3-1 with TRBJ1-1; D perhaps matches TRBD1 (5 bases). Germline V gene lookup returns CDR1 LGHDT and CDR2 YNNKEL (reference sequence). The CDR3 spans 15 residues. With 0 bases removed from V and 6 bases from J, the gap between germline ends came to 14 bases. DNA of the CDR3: TGTGCCAGCAGCCAAGATCTTGGGGGTAACGCTGAAGCTTTCTTT. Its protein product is CASSQDLGGNAEAFF.

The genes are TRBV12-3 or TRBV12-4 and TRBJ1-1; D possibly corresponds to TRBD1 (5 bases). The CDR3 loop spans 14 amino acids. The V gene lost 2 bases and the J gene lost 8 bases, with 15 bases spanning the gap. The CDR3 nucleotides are TGTGCCAGCAGTTTAAATGGCGGGACGGAAGAAGCTTTCTTT. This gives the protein CASSLNGGTEEAFF.

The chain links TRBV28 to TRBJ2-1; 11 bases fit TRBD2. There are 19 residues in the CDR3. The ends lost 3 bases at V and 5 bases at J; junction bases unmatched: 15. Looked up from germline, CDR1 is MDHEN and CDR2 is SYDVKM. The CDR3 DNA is TGTGCCAGCAGTTTCCCGGAGACTAGCGGGACTGCAGCCAACAATGAGCAGTTCTTC. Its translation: CASSFPETSGTAANNEQFF.

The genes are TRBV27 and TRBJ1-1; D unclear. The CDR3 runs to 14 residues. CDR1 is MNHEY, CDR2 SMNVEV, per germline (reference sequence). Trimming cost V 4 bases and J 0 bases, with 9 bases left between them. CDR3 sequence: CASSSSEMNTEAFF. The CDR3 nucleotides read TGTGCCAGCAGTTCTAGCGAGATGAACACTGAAGCTTTCTTT.

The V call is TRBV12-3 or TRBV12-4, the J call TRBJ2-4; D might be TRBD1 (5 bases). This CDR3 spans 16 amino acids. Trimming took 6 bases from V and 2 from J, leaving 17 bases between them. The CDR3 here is CASSDPTPGTKNIQYF. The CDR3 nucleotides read TGTGCCAGCAGCGACCCTACTCCAGGGACCAAAAACATTCAGTACTTC.

In DNA, the CDR3 is TGCAGTGCTACCCCGGGCTCTGCAACTAATGAAAAACTGTTTTTT. Its protein product is CSATPGSATNEKLFF. This sequence joins TRBV20-1 and TRBJ1-4; no definite D call. The CDR3 consists of 15 residues. CDR1 DFQATT and CDR2 SNEGSKA come from the germline V gene (reference sequence). The V and J ends lost 4 bases and 0 bases respectively, with 12 bases between them.

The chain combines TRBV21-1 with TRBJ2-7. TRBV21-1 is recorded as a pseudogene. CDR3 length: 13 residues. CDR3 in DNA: TGTGCCAGCAGCAAAGAGAGCAGCTACGAGCAGTACTTC. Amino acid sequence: CASSKESSYEQYF.

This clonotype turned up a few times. The CDR3 region has the DNA TGTGCCATCAGTGAGTCCGCGGGCACCGGGGAGCTGTTTTTT. Protein product: CAISESAGTGELFF. The chain has TRBV10-3 and TRBJ2-2, with a weak D call TRBD2 (5 bases). Germline values: CDR1 ENHRY, CDR2 SYGVKD. The CDR3 has 14 residues. Trimming took off 0 bases at V and 4 bases at J, with 6 bases between the two ends.

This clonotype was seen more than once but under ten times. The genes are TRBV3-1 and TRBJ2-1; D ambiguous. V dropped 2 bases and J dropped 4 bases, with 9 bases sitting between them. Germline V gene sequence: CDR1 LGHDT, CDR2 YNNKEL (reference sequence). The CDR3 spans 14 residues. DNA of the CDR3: TGTGCCAGCAGCCAATTCGAAGGATACAATGAGCAGTTCTTC. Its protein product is CASSQFEGYNEQFF.